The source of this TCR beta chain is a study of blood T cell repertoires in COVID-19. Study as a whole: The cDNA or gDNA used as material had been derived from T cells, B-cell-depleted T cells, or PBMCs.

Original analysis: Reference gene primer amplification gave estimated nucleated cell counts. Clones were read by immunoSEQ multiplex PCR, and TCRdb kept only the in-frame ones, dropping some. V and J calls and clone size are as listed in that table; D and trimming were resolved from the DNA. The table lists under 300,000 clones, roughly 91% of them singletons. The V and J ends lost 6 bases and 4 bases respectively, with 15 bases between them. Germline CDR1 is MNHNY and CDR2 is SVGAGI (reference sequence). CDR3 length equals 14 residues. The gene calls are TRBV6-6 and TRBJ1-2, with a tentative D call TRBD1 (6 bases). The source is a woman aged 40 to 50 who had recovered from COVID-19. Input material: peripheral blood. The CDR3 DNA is TGTGCCAGCAGCCAAACAGGGTCCACCTATGGCTACACCTTC. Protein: CASSQTGSTYGYTF.